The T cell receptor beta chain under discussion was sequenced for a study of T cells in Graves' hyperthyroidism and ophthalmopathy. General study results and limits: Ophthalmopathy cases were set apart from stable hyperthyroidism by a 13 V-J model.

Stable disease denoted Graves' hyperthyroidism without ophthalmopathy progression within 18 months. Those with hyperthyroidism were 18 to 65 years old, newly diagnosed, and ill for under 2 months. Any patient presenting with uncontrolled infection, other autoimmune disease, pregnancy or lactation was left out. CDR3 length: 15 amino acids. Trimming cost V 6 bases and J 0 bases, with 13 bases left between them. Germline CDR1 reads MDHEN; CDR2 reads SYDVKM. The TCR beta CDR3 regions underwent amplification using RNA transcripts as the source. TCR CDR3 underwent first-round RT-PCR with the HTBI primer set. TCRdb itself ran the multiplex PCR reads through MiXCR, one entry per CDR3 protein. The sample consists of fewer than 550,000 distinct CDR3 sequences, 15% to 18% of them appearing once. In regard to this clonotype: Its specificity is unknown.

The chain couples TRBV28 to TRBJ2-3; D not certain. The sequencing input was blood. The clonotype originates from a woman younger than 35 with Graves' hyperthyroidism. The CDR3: CASRIVGTSTDTQYF. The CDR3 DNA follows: TGTGCCAGCAGGATAGTGGGAACTAGCACAGATACGCAGTATTTT.